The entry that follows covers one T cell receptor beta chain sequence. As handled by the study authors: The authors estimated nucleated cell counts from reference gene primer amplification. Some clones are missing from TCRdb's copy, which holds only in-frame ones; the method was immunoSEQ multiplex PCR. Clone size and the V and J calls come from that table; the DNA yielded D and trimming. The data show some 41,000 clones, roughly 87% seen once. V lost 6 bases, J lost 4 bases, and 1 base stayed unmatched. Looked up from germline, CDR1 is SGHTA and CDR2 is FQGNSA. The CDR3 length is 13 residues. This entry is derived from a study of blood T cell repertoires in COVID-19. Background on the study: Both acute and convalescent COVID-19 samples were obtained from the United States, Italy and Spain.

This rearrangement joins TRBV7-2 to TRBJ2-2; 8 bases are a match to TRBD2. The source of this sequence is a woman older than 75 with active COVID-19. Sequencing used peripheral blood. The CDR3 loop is CASRSGGTGELFF. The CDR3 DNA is TGTGCCAGCAGGAGCGGGGGCACCGGGGAGCTGTTTTTT.